This T cell receptor beta chain is drawn from a study of blood T cells in healthy people across ages (dated by TCRdb to between 2014 and 2017). About the full investigation: In model experiments, template switching captured about one uniquely barcoded TCR beta cDNA molecule for every two T cells. For two donors (one aged 18 to 29 and one aged 80 or older), the study analyzed two additional independent replicas of 1 million unique cDNA reads from the same blood draw. To avoid experimental bias, donors of different ages were randomly spread across the sequencing lanes. Four age groups were formed from the donors: young (average about 16 years), middle-aged (approximately 40), aged (roughly 59) and long-lived (about 75). Age-related changes in TCR beta repertoire diversity were measured in the study by deep sequencing normalized with unique cDNA molecular identifiers. What the authors observed across the whole study: The long-lived group showed more naive CD4+ T cells, fewer expanded clones and increased TCR diversity than the aged group, suggesting age selection. There was a strong correlation between observed TCR beta diversity and the percentage of naive T cells measured by flow cytometry. Estimates of total diversity based on one million sequenced T cells were considered lower bounds and underestimates. Observed TCR beta diversity per million T cells fell roughly linearly with age, and a significant reduction was already apparent by age around 39. Conclusive comparison of naive and antigen-experienced compartments was prevented by the profiling of bulk unsorted PBMCs. The CMV infection status of donors was not known, potentially confounding age-related changes in expanded clonotypes.

From cysteine to phenylalanine, the CDR3 is 13 amino acids long. CDR3 DNA is the only sequence kept; it has 39 bases, read in frame from the first base. The V end loses 5 bases and the J end loses 6 bases, and a stretch of 11 bases separates them. As encoded in the germline V gene, CDR1 is LGHNA while CDR2 is YNFKEQ. The donors were a few dozen Caucasian individuals from Russia, aged about 6 to 95 years, who were systemically healthy. Ten milliliters of peripheral blood were drawn from each donor into EDTA-treated Vacutainer tubes. Ficoll-Paque density-gradient centrifugation was used to isolate PBMCs, with at least 6.5 million per sample. Total RNA, at least 5.5 micrograms per sample, was extracted from PBMCs with Trizol reagent. For every donor, an aliquot of PBMCs went through flow cytometry to measure the percentages of naive CD45RAhigh/CD27high T cells. The library was made by 5' RACE. Sequencing was carried out with an Illumina HiSeq 2500. A second roughly 6 to 11 cycle PCR used a sample-barcoded 5' primer and a J-beta primer mix. A template-switch 5' adaptor carrying 12 random nucleotides introduced a unique molecular identifier onto each TCR beta cDNA molecule. Each sample yielded at least 2.5 million CDR3-containing paired-end reads. First-strand cDNA synthesis was performed from all RNA using the Mint cDNA synthesis kit, with priming by a TRBC-specific oligonucleotide. Following uracil-DNA glycosylase treatment, a first 18-cycle PCR with universal primers M1SS and BC2_uni_R was performed on all cDNA. As for the original processing: For normalization, 1 million high-quality reads were randomly selected from each sample, with every read carrying a distinct molecular identifier. Instead of being binned into consensus sequences, reads that shared molecular identifiers were thrown out. MiTCR, set to a Q25 quality threshold and the strictest error-elimination algorithm, was used for CDR3 identification, clonotype clustering and error correction. A nonparametric unseen species model with Euler transformation was used to estimate lower-bound total TCR beta diversity. The public reads were reprocessed in TCRdb via fastp at Q25 and MiXCR, keeping in-frame beta chains. Each record represents a unique CDR3 protein, reported with the most common genes and DNA among its rows. In this record, the V and J calls reflect TCRdb's handling and not the investigators' own analysis. The sample table contains 650,000 to 1,000,000 distinct CDR3 sequences; only one count was recorded for about 34% of them. About an eighth of the sample is held by the ten biggest clonotypes.

In regard to this clonotype: What this receptor recognizes is not known. Nothing much larger sits one base from this clone, and base qualities are not available.

The sequence links TRBV4-2 to TRBJ2-1; a confident D gene designation cannot be given. This TCR was sampled from a man aged 18 to 30 in good health. The material sequenced was blood. The DNA sequence reads TGTGCCAGCAGCGACGGGTCGGGCAATGAGCAGTTCTTC. It is translated as CASSDGSGNEQFF.